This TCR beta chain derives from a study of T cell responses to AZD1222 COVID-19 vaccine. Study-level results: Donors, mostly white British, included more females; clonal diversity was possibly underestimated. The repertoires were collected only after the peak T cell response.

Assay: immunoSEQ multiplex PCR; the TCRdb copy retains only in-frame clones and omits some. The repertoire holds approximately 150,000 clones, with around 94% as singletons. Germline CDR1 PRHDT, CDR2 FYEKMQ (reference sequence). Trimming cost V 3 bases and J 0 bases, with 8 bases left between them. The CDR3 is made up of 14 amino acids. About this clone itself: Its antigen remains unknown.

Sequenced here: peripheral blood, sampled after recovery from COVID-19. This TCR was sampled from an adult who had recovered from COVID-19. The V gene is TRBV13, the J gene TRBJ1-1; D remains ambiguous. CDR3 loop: CASSFGRVNTEAFF. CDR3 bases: TGTGCCAGCAGCTTCGGTCGGGTGAACACTGAAGCTTTCTTT. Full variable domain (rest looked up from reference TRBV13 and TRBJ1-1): AAGVIQSPRHLIKEKRETATLKCYPIPRHDTVYWYQQGPGQDPQFLISFYEKMQSDKGSIPDRFSAQQFSDYHSELNMSSLELGDSALYFCASSFGRVNTEAFFGQGTRLTVV.